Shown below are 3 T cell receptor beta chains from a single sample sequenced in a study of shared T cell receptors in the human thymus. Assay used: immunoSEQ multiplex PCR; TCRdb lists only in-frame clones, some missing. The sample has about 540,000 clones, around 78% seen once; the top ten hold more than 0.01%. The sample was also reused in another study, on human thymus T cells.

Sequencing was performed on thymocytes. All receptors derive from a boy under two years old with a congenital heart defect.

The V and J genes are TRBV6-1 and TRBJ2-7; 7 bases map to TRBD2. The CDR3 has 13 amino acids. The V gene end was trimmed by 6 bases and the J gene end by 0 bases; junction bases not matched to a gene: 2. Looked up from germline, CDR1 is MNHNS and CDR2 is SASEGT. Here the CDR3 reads CASRRDYSYEQYF. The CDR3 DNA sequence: TGTGCCAGCAGGCGGGACTACTCCTACGAGCAGTACTTC.

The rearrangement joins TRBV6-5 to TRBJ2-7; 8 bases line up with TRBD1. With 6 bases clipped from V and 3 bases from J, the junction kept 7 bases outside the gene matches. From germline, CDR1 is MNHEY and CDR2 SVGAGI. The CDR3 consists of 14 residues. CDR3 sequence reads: CASSFRDRNYEQYF. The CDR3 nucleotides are TGTGCCAGCAGCTTCCGGGACAGGAACTACGAGCAGTACTTC.

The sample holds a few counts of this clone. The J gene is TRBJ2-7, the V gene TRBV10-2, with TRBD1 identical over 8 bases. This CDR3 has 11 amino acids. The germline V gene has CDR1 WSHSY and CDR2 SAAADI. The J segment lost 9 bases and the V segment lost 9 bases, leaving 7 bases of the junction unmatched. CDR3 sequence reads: CASNTQGGQYF. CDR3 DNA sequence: TGCGCCAGTAACACACAGGGGGGGCAGTACTTC.